The T cell receptor (beta chain) under discussion was sequenced for a study of CD8 T cells in ankylosing spondylitis. Points from the study as a whole: CD8+ by phenotype, disease-linked clones were relatively rare in peripheral blood. What appeared characteristic of ankylosing spondylitis blood was a TCR beta motif of under 10 highly homologous variants. Reports of some motif variants in reactive arthritis synovial fluid and blood predate this one. The authors reported significant enrichment of disease-linked clones in matched ankylosing spondylitis synovial fluid.

Worth noting for this clonotype: The antigen is not known.

In germline, CDR1 is LNHNV, CDR2 YYDKDF (reference sequence). The CDR3 runs 16 residues. The V and J ends lost 1 base and 0 bases, in that order; junction bases with no gene match: 3. TCRdb ran MiXCR on the 5' RACE reads and lists one entry per CDR3 protein. This table holds approximately 540,000 distinct CDR3 sequences, roughly 13% found once. This rearrangement joins TRBV15 to TRBJ2-1, with 7 bases that match TRBD1. The sample consisted of blood, either unsorted or a sorted T cell fraction (not recorded which). The source is a male donor with ankylosing spondylitis. The CDR3 region is CATSRAGGISYNEQFF. CDR3 DNA: TGTGCCACCAGCAGAGCAGGGGGAATCTCCTACAATGAGCAGTTCTTC.